The 11 T cell receptor beta chains below were found in one sample sequenced in a study of blood T cell repertoires in COVID-19. The protocol was immunoSEQ multiplex PCR, while the TCRdb copy is restricted to in-frame clones and leaves out a portion. This sample carries about 180,000 clones, 80% to 90% of them seen once, and the ten largest clones take 9.5% to 15%. The sample was peripheral blood. These TCRs come from a woman between 65 and 79 years old with COVID-19, enrolled during active disease.

This chain connects TRBV21-1 to TRBJ2-7; the table's D call of TRBD2 was not tested on the DNA. TRBV21-1 is classified as a pseudogene. The CDR3 is 19 amino acids. DNA of the CDR3: TGTGCCAGCAGCACCACCGGGACTAGCGGTCCACGCCCCTCCTACGAGCAGTACTTC. It specifies CASSTTGTSGPRPSYEQYF.

With regard to this clone: Other DNA sequences from this sample encode an identical CDR3 as well. The chain joins TRBV3-1 (or the pseudogene TRBV3-2) to TRBJ2-1; TRBD2 matches 9 bases. This CDR3 is 15 amino acids long. The V segment lost 1 base and the J segment 5 bases; nucleotides outside the gene matches: 3. Per the germline V gene, CDR1 is LGHDT and CDR2 is YNNKEL (reference sequence). CDR3 sequence: CASSQVGLADNEQFF. The CDR3 region has the DNA TGTGCCAGCAGCCAAGTGGGACTAGCTGACAATGAGCAGTTCTTC.

V usage is TRBV4-2 and J usage is TRBJ2-4; D ambiguous. Germline values: CDR1 LGHNA, CDR2 YNFKEQ. The CDR3 covers 16 residues. Trimming removed 0 bases from V and 6 bases from J, with 15 bases in between. The CDR3, as DNA: TGTGCCAGCAGCCAAGATTACTCACTGAGCATAAACATTCAGTACTTC. Translation: CASSQDYSLSINIQYF.

The rearrangement links TRBV19 to TRBJ1-4; TRBD1 matches 7 bases. The V gene end was trimmed by 8 bases and the J gene end by 0 bases; junction bases not matched to a gene: 3. Germline V lookup: CDR1 LNHDA, CDR2 SQIVND (reference sequence). The CDR3 runs 14 residues. CDR3 nucleotides: TGTGCCAGTGGGACAGTTGCAACTAATGAAAAACTGTTTTTT. Protein: CASGTVATNEKLFF.

This clone was detected many times. The chain combines TRBV18 with TRBJ2-2; 12 nucleotides align to TRBD2. There are 20 residues in the CDR3. In germline, CDR1 is KGHSH, CDR2 LQKENI. The V gene end was trimmed by 1 base and the J gene end by 5 bases; junction bases not matched to a gene: 14. The CDR3: CASSPLIGPSGRAATGELFF. Here the CDR3 DNA reads TGTGCCAGCTCACCACTTATAGGCCCTAGCGGGAGGGCCGCGACCGGGGAGCTGTTTTTT.

This chain connects TRBV29-1 to TRBJ1-5; possible D gene TRBD1, 5 bases. Per germline, CDR1 SQVTM and CDR2 ANQGSEA. V was clipped by 6 bases and J by 1 base, with 10 bases between them. The CDR3 runs to 13 residues. CDR3 DNA: TGCAGCGTGGGTGGGGGGAGCAATCAGCCCCAGCATTTT. Residues: CSVGGGSNQPQHF.

The chain uses TRBV19 and TRBJ2-2; tentative D call: TRBD1 (5 bases). Trimming took 5 bases from V and 4 from J, leaving 14 bases between them. CDR3 size: 15 residues. CDR1 and CDR2 from the germline V gene are LNHDA and SQIVND (reference sequence). For the CDR3, the DNA is TGTGCCAGTAGTGGTTCAGGGTCGATCACCGGGGAGCTGTTTTTT. It encodes CASSGSGSITGELFF.

The V and J genes are TRBV6-5 and TRBJ2-3, with D perhaps matching TRBD2 (6 bases). V was trimmed by 6 bases and J by 6 bases, leaving 16 bases between them. CDR1 is MNHEY and CDR2 is SVGAGI in the germline V gene. The length of the CDR3 is 14 residues. The CDR3 sequence is CASRTWDSGDTQYF. The CDR3 DNA reads TGTGCCAGCAGGACATGGGACTCCGGGGATACGCAGTATTTT.

The genes are TRBV7-9 and TRBJ1-1, with a possible D match to TRBD1 (6 bases). V lost 5 bases to trimming and J lost 0 bases, with 10 bases between them. The CDR3 has 14 amino acids. CDR1 and CDR2 from the germline V gene are SEHNR and FQNEAQ (reference sequence). The CDR3 DNA sequence: TGTGCCAGCAGCCTGGGGGCACTGAACACTGAAGCTTTCTTT. Translation gives CASSLGALNTEAFF.

CDR3 protein: CASSLSLYEQYF. The CDR3, as DNA: TGTGCCAGCAGCCTCAGTCTGTACGAGCAGTACTTC. V is TRBV12-3 or TRBV12-4 and J is TRBJ2-7, with D unclear. The CDR3 has 12 residues. V lost 6 bases, J lost 4 bases, and 10 bases lay in between.

A few counts support this clone. The J gene is TRBJ1-1, the V gene TRBV11-2, with TRBD1 as a possible D gene (5 bases). Germline V CDR1 and CDR2: SGHAT, FQNNGV. CDR3 length equals 13 residues. V dropped 10 bases and J dropped 5 bases, with 17 bases sitting between them. The CDR3 coding sequence is TGTGCCACCCAGATCCAGGGCGGAACTGAAGCTTTCTTT. This encodes CATQIQGGTEAFF. The whole variable domain, filled in from reference TRBV11-2 and TRBJ1-1, reads EAGVAQSPRYKIIEKRQSVAFWCNPISGHATLYWYQQILGQGPKLLIQFQNNGVVDDSQLPKDRFSAERLKGVDSTLKIQPAKLEDSAVYLCATQIQGGTEAFFGQGTRLTVV.